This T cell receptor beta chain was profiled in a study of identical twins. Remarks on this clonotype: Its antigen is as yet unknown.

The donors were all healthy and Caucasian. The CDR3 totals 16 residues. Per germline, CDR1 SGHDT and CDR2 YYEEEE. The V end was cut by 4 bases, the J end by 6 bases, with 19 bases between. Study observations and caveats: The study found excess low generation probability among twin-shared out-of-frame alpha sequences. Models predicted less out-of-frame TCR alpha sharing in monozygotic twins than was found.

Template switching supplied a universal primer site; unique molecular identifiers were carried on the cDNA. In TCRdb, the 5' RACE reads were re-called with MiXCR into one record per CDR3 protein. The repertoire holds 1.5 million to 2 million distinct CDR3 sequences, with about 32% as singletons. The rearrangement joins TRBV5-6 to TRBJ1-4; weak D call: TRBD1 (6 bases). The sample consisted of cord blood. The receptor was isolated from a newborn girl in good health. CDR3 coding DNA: TGTGCCAGCAGCCCTGGCAGGGGAATCGCTTATGAAAAACTGTTTTTT. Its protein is CASSPGRGIAYEKLFF.